The 5 T cell receptor beta chains below all came from one sample that was sequenced in a study of T cell repertoires in cytomegalovirus infection. MiXCR was run by TCRdb on the reads, yielding one entry per CDR3 protein. The repertoire consists of about 700,000 distinct CDR3 sequences, with about 30% occurring once and the leading ten covering 18%. Their antigens are not known. Sequences were derived from cultured PBMCs, sampled from culture after CMV antigen stimulation. These TCRs come from a human donor in good health (CMV status not recorded). Some clones in this sample may be carry-over from other donors' samples.

The V call is TRBV7-2, the J call TRBJ1-1, with unresolved D. Germline values: CDR1 SGHTA, CDR2 FQGNSA. The ends were cut back, 3 bases at V and 1 base at J, with 6 bases in the middle. This CDR3 is built from 13 residues. The CDR3 protein is CASSFQWNTEAFF. CDR3 sequence (DNA): TGTGCCAGCAGCTTCCAATGGAACACTGAAGCTTTCTTT.

This clonotype was seen many times. The chain carries TRBV7-2 and TRBJ1-1, with D unresolved. V was shortened by 5 bases and J by 10 bases, with 17 bases between the two germline ends. Germline lookup yields CDR1 SGHTA and CDR2 FQGNSA. CDR3 length equals 13 residues. CDR3 sequence (DNA): TGTGCCAGCAGCCCTTGGGTACTCGCGGGAGCTTTCTTT. Protein: CASSPWVLAGAFF.

The genes are TRBV4-2 and TRBJ1-1; D is uncertain. Germline lookup yields CDR1 LGHNA and CDR2 YNFKEQ. This CDR3 spans 14 amino acids. V was cut by 1 base and J by 7 bases, with 13 bases left in between. In nucleotides, the CDR3 is TGTGCCAGCAGCCAAGCACGACACCACCTTGAAGCTTTCTTT. Translated: CASSQARHHLEAFF.

The DNA of the CDR3 is TGTGCCAGCAGTTGGGTCGGACGGGACAATGAGCAGTTCTTC. It translates to CASSWVGRDNEQFF. This chain joins TRBV6-2 or TRBV6-3 and TRBJ2-1; D unresolved. Trimming took 4 bases from V and 5 from J, leaving 12 bases between them. The germline V gene encodes CDR1 MNHEY and CDR2 SVGEGT. The CDR3 length is 14 residues.

This clonotype was recorded a few times. The V and J genes are TRBV6-1 and TRBJ1-4; weak D call: TRBD1 (6 bases). The length of the CDR3 is 13 residues. Between the trimmed V and J ends, which lost 11 bases and 13 bases, there was a span of 23 bases. Per germline, CDR1 MNHNS and CDR2 SASEGT. CDR3 sequence: CAGGLQPGRGLFF. The CDR3, as DNA: TGTGCCGGAGGCCTGCAACCCGGCAGGGGACTGTTTTTT.